This T cell receptor (beta chain) was captured by sequencing in a study of regulatory T cells in long-lasting Graves disease (dated by TCRdb to the early 2020s). General notes on the study: Antithyroid drugs had been taken for less than 3 months by newly diagnosed Graves' disease patients. The study took place in China and was registered as a clinical trial. TCR sequencing covered some 13 persistent and about 20 newly diagnosed Graves' disease patients, 33 samples in total. Patients with persistent Graves' disease were compared with patients with newly diagnosed Graves' disease using TCR sequencing and RNA sequencing of peripheral blood.

CDR1 and CDR2 (SEHNR, FQNEAQ) derive from the germline V gene (reference sequence). Germline trimming: 3 bases from V, 5 bases from J; junction bases outside gene matches: 14. The CDR3 runs 17 residues from the cysteine to the phenylalanine. Left in the record is the CDR3 DNA by itself, 51 bases read in frame from the first base. To note about this clonotype: No antigen is known for it. No base quality values were provided; no much bigger clone lies one nucleotide off.

What the time point label conveys for this sample: newly diagnosed GD, antithyroid drugs for less than 3 months. RNA was extracted from PBMCs in TRIzol for both TCR sequencing and RNA sequencing. Graves' disease was diagnosed according to American Thyroid Association guidelines. Patients for the study were recruited at an endocrinology department in Xi'an, China. Each patient gave 7.5 to 10 milliliters of peripheral blood, collected in an EDTA anticoagulant tube. Ficoll Paque Plus density gradient separation was used to isolate PBMCs, and no additional T cell sorting was done. An Agilent 2100 Bioanalyzer and agarose gel were used to check RNA quality, and a NanoDrop 2000 was used to measure RNA concentration. The protocol used for the library was multiplex PCR. Instrument on record: Illumina HiSeq 4000. TCR beta libraries were built with iRepertoire HTBI primers and Arm-PCR amplification of CDR3 regions. Before sequencing, the PCR products went through gel purification. The paper's processing steps were these. Across samples, about 63 TRBV and over 11 TRBJ segments were identified and used for gene usage analysis of CDR3 amino acid clonotypes. COPE and FqMerger were used to merge filtered high-quality paired reads into contigs. BLAST was used to align contigs to the IMGT TRBV, TRBD and TRBJ reference genes, and CDR3 was defined following IMGT. Any clonotype with a frequency above 0.1% was classified as a highly expanded clone. Shannon entropy was used to measure repertoire diversity, and the Gini coefficient was used to measure V-J evenness. Public clonotypes were defined as clonotypes shared by more than one individual. The public reads were run again by TCRdb, first through fastp at Q25 and then through MiXCR, and only productive beta chains were kept. Each entry merges the rows of one CDR3 protein and shows their most common DNA and genes. TCRdb's processing, not the study's, gives the V and J calls here. Recorded for this sample are 580,000 or so distinct CDR3 sequences; more than 15% of them occurred a single time. Together, the top ten hold around 12% of the sample.

What the study reported, not specific to this receptor: A larger number of public clonotypes was shared among persistent patients (approximately 2,500) than among newly diagnosed patients (approximately 930). As a limitation, the authors acknowledged that the small sample size may reduce accuracy. Preferential use of TRBV28, TRBJ1-2 and TRBJ2-5 was observed in persistent disease, whereas TRBV20-1 and TRBJ2-1 were favored in newly diagnosed disease. Sequencing and analysis were restricted to the TCR beta chain. Persistent Graves' disease patients showed lower TCR Shannon entropy and fewer highly expanded clones than newly diagnosed patients, suggesting clonal expansion. Only peripheral blood was studied, because thyroid tissue, the primary lesion, was inaccessible.

The sample was also linked to a second study, of T cells in Graves' hyperthyroidism and ophthalmopathy. From that second study: Graves' hyperthyroidism was defined as stable when no progression to ophthalmopathy occurred over 18 months of follow-up. The hyperthyroidism patients were between 18 and 65 years old and newly diagnosed, with a disease duration of less than 2 months. The study excluded patients with uncontrolled infections, other autoimmune diseases, pregnancy or lactation. Diagnoses were established on the basis of clinical symptoms, serum thyroxine and TRAb, thyroid ultrasound, and orbital computed tomography. For the first round of RT-PCR on the TCR CDR3, the HTBI primer set was used together with the Qiagen OneStep RT-PCR kit. Blood samples also contained most of the expanded thyroid clonotypes (frequency above 0.001), which suggests that blood repertoires may reflect thyroid immune responses. Ophthalmopathy was separated from stable hyperthyroidism by a 13 V-J signature model, with approximately 86% sensitivity and around 81% specificity obtained in cross-validation and 80%/75% obtained in testing. During validation, the model predicted progression to ophthalmopathy a median of around 7 months ahead of onset, with almost 71% sensitivity and almost 75% specificity. To identify TCR V-J signatures that set the groups apart, the researchers used a discovery cohort of about a hundred patients, made up of 43 with Graves' ophthalmopathy and 57 with stable Graves' hyperthyroidism. Whether ophthalmopathy could be predicted prospectively was tested in an independent validation cohort made up of about 18 hyperthyroidism patients plus 17 patients who later progressed to ophthalmopathy. For training and testing, the 80 to 100 patients in the discovery cohort were randomly divided in a 7:3 ratio. Thyroid tissue and blood T-cell repertoires from more than five Graves' hyperthyroidism patients were also compared in the study. Following sampling, methimazole starting at 30 mg daily was given to hyperthyroidism patients, and high-dose intravenous methylprednisolone was given to ophthalmopathy patients. The libraries were constructed in a second round of multiplex PCR and then size-selected and purified. Paired-end sequencing of the libraries was performed with 100 bp reads on an Illumina HiSeq2000. SOAPnuke was used to process the raw data, throwing out any read that contained adapters or uncalled bases, had a mean Phred below 15, or lacked an exact constant-primer or identifier match. COPE v1.2.5 was used to merge high-quality paired reads, and clonotypes were defined as unique nucleotide sequences. Clonotypes were aligned to IMGT TRBV, TRBD and TRBJ reference segments using MiTCR v1.1. The analysis was restricted to V-J combinations with a frequency above 0.0001, which together covered about 99% of the repertoires. The TCS score was defined as the ratio of F50 (clonal expansion) to E x V (chaos), calculated using BLOSUM62-based TCRdist between CDR3 peptides within each V-J. Welch's t-statistics and random forest reduced just over 500 V-J features to roughly 13, which were used in a naive Bayes classifier (R e1071). No statistical method was used to set the sample size in advance, and investigators knew the group allocation. The paper reports TCR Vbeta CDR3 sequencing of 135 peripheral blood samples: around 45 ophthalmopathy, 75 to 80 hyperthyroidism and roughly 17 progressor patients.

The TCR originated in a man aged 18 to 30 with Graves disease. Donor details come from another sample of the same person, matched by shared clones. Sequenced material: peripheral blood mononuclear cells (PBMCs), taken at new diagnosis, from a patient treated with antithyroid drugs. The rearranged segments are TRBV7-9 and TRBJ2-7, with TRBD1 matching 9 junction bases. The nucleotide sequence is TGTGCCAGCAGCTTGACCGGGACAGGGAGATTCTCGGACGAGCAGTACTTC. It specifies CASSLTGTGRFSDEQYF. With the portions outside the CDR3 filled from the reference TRBV7-9 and TRBJ2-7 genes, the complete variable region becomes DTGVSQNPRHKITKRGQNVTFRCDPISEHNRLYWYRQTLGQGPEFLTYFQNEAQLEKSRLLSDRFSAERPKGSFSTLEIQRTEQGDSAMYLCASSLTGTGRFSDEQYFGPGTRLTVT.